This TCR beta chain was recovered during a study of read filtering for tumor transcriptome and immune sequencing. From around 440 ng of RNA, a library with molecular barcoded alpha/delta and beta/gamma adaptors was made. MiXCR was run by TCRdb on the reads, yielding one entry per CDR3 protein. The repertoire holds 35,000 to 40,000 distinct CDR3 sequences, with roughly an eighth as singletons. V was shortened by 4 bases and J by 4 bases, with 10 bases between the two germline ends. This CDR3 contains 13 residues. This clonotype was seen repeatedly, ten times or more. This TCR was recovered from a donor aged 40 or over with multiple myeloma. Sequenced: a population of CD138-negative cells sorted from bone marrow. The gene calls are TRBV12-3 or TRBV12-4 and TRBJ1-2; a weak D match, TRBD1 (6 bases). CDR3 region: CASSSGAVYGYTF. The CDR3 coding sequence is TGTGCCAGCAGTTCAGGGGCCGTCTATGGCTACACCTTC.